This T cell receptor beta chain was captured in a study of blood T cell repertoires in COVID-19. Study overall: Sources were T cells, B-cell-depleted T cells, or PBMCs; the material itself was cDNA or gDNA.

The repertoire was sequenced with immunoSEQ multiplex PCR; TCRdb's copy has only in-frame clones and lacks some. In the table there are around 200,000 clones, more than 75% of which are singletons. V lost 4 bases to trimming and J lost 3 bases, with 15 bases between them. Germline CDR1 reads KGHDR; CDR2 reads SFDVKD. The CDR3 length is 15 residues. Sample: peripheral blood. The TCR originated in a man between 18 and 35 years old with active or convalescent COVID-19. J is TRBJ2-7 and V is TRBV24-1; D may be TRBD1 (6 bases). CDR3 bases: TGTGCCACCAGTGAAGCCGGGACAAGGTACTACGAGCAGTACTTC. Protein product: CATSEAGTRYYEQYF.